These 3 T cell receptor beta chains were all obtained from the same sample, sequenced in a study of identical twins. TCRdb re-called the 5' RACE reads through MiXCR, storing one row per CDR3 protein. Seen here are 17,000 or so distinct CDR3 sequences, about two thirds observed once, and the top ten hold almost 6%. The sequenced material came from memory (CD45RO+) T cells sorted from blood. The receptors stem from a woman in her late teens or twenties in good health. This table probably holds off-target reads from a library built for another chain.

The chain recombines TRBV29-1 with TRBJ2-3, with D possibly being TRBD1 (6 bases). V gave up 0 bases and J gave up 0 bases, with 10 bases separating them. The germline gives CDR1 SQVTM, CDR2 ANQGSEA. The CDR3 totals 15 residues. CDR3 bases: TGCAGCGTTGAAGAGGGGGCTTCTAGCACAGATACGCAGTATTTT. The encoded protein is CSVEEGASSTDTQYF.

The chain employs TRBV11-2 and TRBJ2-1; TRBD2 matches at 14 bases. Per germline, CDR1 SGHAT and CDR2 FQNNGV. CDR3 length: 15 amino acids. Unmatched junction bases numbered 4, after V lost 5 bases and J lost 7 bases. This CDR3 is CASSDGTSGRNEQFF. The CDR3, as DNA: TGTGCCAGCAGCGACGGGACTAGCGGGAGAAATGAGCAGTTCTTC.

This clonotype is classed as medium-sized. The rearrangement uses TRBV6-5 and TRBJ2-1, with a possible D match to TRBD2 (5 bases). Trimming took 2 bases from V and 0 from J, leaving 5 bases between them. The CDR3 contains 14 residues. In germline, CDR1 is MNHEY, CDR2 SVGAGI. Here the CDR3 DNA reads TGTGCCAGCAGTTACACTAGCTCCTACAATGAGCAGTTCTTC. Protein: CASSYTSSYNEQFF.